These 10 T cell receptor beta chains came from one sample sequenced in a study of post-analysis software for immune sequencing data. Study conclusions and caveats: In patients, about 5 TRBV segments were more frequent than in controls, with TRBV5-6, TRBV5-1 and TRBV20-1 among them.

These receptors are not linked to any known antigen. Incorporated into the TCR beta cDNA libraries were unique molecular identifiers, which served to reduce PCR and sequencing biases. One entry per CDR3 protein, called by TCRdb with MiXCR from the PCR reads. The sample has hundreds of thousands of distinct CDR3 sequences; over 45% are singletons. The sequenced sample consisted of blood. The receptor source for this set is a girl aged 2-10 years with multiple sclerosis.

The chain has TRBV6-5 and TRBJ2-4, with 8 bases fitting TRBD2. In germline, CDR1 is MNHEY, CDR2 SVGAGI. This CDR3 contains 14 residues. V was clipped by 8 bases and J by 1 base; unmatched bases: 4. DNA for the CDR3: TGTGCCAGCCGGGGGGGTGGTGCCAAAAACATTCAGTACTTC. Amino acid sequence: CASRGGGAKNIQYF.

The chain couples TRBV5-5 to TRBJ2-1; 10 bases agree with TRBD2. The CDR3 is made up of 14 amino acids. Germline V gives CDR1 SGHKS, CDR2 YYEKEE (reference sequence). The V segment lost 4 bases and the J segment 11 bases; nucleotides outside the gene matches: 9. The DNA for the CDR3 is TGTGCCAGCAGCCCAACGGGTAGCGGGGGGCAGCAGTTCTTC. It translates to CASSPTGSGGQQFF.

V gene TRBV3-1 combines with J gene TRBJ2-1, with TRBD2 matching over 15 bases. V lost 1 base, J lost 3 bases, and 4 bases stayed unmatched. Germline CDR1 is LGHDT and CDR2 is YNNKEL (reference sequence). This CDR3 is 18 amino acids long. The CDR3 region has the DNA TGTGCCAGCAGCCAAGGCGGACTAGCGGGAGGGATCTACAATGAGCAGTTCTTC. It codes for CASSQGGLAGGIYNEQFF.

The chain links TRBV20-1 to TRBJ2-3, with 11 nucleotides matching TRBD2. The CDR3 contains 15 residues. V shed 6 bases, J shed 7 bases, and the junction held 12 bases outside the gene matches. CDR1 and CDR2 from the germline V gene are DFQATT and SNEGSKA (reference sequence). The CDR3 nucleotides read TGCAGTGCAACCCAACTAGCGGGAGAAGTAAATACGCAGTATTTT. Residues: CSATQLAGEVNTQYF.

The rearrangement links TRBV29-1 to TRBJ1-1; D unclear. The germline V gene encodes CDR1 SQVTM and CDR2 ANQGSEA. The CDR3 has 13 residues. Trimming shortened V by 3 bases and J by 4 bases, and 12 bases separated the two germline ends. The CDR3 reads CSVERQLATEAFF. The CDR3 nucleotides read TGCAGCGTTGAGAGGCAGCTGGCCACTGAAGCTTTCTTT.

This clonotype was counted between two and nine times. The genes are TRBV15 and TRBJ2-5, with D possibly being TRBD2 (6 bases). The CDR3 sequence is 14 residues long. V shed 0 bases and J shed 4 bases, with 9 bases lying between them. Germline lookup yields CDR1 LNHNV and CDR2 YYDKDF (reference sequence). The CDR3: CATSRDGGTETQYF. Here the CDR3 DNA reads TGTGCCACCAGCAGAGACGGGGGAACAGAGACCCAGTACTTC. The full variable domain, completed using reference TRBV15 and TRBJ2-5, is DAMVIQNPRYQVTQFGKPVTLSCSQTLNHNVMYWYQQKSSQAPKLLFHYYDKDFNNEADTPDNFQSRRPNTSFCFLDIRSPGLGDTAMYLCATSRDGGTETQYFGPGTRLLVL.

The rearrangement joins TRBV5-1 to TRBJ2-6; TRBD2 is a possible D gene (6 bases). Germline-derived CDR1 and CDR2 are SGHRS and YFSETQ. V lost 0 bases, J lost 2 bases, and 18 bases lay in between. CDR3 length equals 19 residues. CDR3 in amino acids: CASSLAQGGKLAGANVLTF. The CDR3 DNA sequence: TGCGCCAGCAGCTTGGCCCAAGGAGGGAAGCTGGCTGGGGCCAACGTCCTGACTTTC.

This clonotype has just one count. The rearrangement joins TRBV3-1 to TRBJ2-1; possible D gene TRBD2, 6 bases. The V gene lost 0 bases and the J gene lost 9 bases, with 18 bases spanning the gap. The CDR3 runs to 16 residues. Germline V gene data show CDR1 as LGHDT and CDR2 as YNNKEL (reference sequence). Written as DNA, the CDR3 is TGTGCCAGCAGCCAAGATGTCGGGACTCAAAGGGTTGAGCAGTTCTTC. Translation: CASSQDVGTQRVEQFF.

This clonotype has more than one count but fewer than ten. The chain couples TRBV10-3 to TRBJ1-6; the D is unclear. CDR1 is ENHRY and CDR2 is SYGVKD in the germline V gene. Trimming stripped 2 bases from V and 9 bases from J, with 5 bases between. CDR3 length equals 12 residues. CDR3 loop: CAISEGLSPLHF. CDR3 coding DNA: TGTGCCATCAGTGAGGGGCTTTCACCCCTCCACTTT.

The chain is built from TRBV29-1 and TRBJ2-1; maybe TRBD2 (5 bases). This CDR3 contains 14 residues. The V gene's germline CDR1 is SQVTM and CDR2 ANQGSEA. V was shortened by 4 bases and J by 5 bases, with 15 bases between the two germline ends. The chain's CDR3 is CSVVDRDPDNEQFF. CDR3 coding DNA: TGCAGCGTTGTAGACCGGGATCCCGACAATGAGCAGTTCTTC.